The rows below give T cell receptor beta chains drawn from one sample of a study of metastatic and nonmetastatic thyroid tumors. TCRdb reanalyzed the PCR reads with MiXCR. The data show fewer than 40,000 clones, 33% seen once. The sample comprised tumor tissue. The source is a female donor with papillary thyroid cancer or a benign thyroid nodule (not recorded which). Some clones in this sample may be carry-over from other donors' samples. The conserved cysteine and the conserved F or W are not part of the CDR3 here. Fields, in order: V gene, J gene, CDR3 protein.

TRBV11-2	TRBJ1-3	ASSLGQGVGGNTIY
TRBV5-4	TRBJ2-3	ASSLRASRPSDTQY
TRBV6-1	TRBJ2-2	ASSSGQEDTGELF
TRBV6-1	TRBJ1-6	ASLLTSSYNSPLH
TRBV11-1	TRBJ2-2	ASSPGLLANTGELF
TRBV20-1	TRBJ2-7	SARSLGAGLEQY
TRBV20-1	TRBJ1-5	SANGINQPQH
TRBV27	TRBJ2-7	ASRPGPKYSYEQY
TRBV27	TRBJ1-1	ASSRTQVNTEAF
TRBV9	TRBJ1-2	ASSVATTANYGYT
TRBV24-1	TRBJ2-1	ATSELAGGNPNEQF
TRBV2	TRBJ1-2	ASSTTGVQLYGYT
TRBV6-1	TRBJ1-2	ASEGSRLPYP
TRBV12-3/TRBV12-4	TRBJ2-3	ASSLGTGGRTDTQY
TRBV27	TRBJ1-4	ASSLLSGEEKPF